The clone carrying this T cell receptor beta chain was seen a handful of times. Study processing details: Amplification from reference gene primers served as the basis for estimated nucleated cell counts. Data came from immunoSEQ multiplex PCR; TCRdb stores just in-frame clones and leaves some out. That table supplies the V and J calls and clone size; D and trimming were determined from the DNA. The sample lists roughly 190,000 clones; about 88% were seen once. The data stem from a study of blood T cell repertoires in COVID-19. Study-wide background: Acute and convalescent COVID-19 samples came from the United States, Italy and Spain. Sources were T cells, B-cell-depleted T cells, or PBMCs; the material itself was cDNA or gDNA.

CDR1 is SNHLY and CDR2 is FYNNEI in the germline V gene. CDR3 length: 16 amino acids. V lost 4 bases, J lost 1 base, and 14 bases lay in between. Sequenced material: peripheral blood. This receptor was taken from a human donor in a cohort sampled during active COVID-19. This chain uses TRBV2 with TRBJ1-5; tentative D call: TRBD1 (6 bases). CDR3 sequence: CASSVGGGGSNQPQHF. The CDR3 region has the DNA TGTGCCAGCAGTGTTGGGGGGGGCGGAAGCAATCAGCCCCAGCATTTT.